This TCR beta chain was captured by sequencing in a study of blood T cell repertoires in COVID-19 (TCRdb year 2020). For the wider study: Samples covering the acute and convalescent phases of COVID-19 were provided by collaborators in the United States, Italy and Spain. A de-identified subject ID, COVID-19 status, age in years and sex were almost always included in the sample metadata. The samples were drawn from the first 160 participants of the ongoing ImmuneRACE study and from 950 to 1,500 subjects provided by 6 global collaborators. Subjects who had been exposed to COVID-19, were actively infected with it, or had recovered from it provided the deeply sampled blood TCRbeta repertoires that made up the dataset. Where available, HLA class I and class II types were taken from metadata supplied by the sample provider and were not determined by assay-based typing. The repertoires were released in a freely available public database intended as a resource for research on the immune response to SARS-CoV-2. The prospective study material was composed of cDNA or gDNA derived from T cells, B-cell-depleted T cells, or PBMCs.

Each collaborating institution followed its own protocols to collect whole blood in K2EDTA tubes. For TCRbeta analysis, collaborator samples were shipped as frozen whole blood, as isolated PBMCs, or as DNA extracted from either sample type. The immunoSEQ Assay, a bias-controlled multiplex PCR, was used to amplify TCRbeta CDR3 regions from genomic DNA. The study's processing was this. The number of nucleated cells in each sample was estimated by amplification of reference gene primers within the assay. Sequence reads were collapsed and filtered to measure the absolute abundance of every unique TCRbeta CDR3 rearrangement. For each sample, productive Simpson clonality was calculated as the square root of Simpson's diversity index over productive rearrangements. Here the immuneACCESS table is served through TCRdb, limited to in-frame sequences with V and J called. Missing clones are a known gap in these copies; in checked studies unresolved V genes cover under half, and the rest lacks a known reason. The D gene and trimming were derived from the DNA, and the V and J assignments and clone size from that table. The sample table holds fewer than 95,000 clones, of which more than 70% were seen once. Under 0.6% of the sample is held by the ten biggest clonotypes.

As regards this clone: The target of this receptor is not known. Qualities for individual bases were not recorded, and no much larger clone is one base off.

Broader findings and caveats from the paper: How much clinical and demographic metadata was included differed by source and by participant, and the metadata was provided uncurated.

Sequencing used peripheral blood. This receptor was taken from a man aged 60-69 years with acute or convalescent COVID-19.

The DNA is as follows: TGTGCCAGCGTAGCCCTAGCGGGAGTAGGGACCGGGGAGCTGTTTTTT. This codes for CASVALAGVGTGELFF. The V and J segments used are TRBV5-6 and TRBJ2-2, and 10 junction bases match TRBD2. In the germline V gene, CDR1 corresponds to SGHDT and CDR2 to YYEEEE. Unmatched junction bases come to 11, with V trimmed by 7 bases and J by 5 bases. Spanning cysteine to phenylalanine, the CDR3 consists of 16 amino acids. Only the CDR3 portion is preserved as DNA: 48 bases, with reading frame beginning at the first base.